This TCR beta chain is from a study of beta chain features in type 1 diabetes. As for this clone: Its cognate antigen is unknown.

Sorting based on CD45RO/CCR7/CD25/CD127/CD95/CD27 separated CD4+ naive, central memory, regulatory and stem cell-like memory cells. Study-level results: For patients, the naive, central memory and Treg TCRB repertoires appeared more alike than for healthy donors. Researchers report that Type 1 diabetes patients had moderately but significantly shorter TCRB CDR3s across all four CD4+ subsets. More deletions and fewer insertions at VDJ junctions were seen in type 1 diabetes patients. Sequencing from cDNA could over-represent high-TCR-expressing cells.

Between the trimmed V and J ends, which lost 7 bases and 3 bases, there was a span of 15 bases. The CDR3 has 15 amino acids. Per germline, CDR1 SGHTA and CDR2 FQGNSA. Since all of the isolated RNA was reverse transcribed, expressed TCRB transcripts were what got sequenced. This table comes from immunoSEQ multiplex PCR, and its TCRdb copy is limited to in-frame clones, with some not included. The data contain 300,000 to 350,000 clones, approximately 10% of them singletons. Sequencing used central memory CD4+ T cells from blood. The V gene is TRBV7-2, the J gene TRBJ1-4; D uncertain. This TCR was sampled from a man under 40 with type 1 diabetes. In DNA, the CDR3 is TGTGCCAGCACCCAACACGGTGGACCTAATGAAAAACTGTTTTTT. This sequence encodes CASTQHGGPNEKLFF.